The next 15 T cell receptor beta chains were all read from a single sample in a study of blood T cells in healthy people across ages. Primers used in a second PCR of about 7 to 12 cycles were a sample-barcoded 5' primer and a J-beta primer mix. TCRdb passed the 5' RACE reads through MiXCR, listing each CDR3 protein once. In the table there are a few hundred thousand distinct CDR3 sequences, around 27% of which are singletons. A further study also used this sample, focusing on T cells of mothers and their children.

Sequencing was performed on blood. All receptors derive from a boy aged 2 to 9 in good health.

This clonotype was seen at least ten times. The chain couples TRBV6-2 or TRBV6-3 to TRBJ2-2, with D unclear. Trimming took 0 bases from V and 4 from J, leaving 9 bases between them. Germline V lookup: CDR1 MNHEY, CDR2 SVGEGT. The CDR3 covers 15 residues. The CDR3 DNA reads TGTGCCAGCAGTTACTCTGGCGGATTCACCGGGGAGCTGTTTTTT. Residues: CASSYSGGFTGELFF.

V usage is TRBV28 and J usage is TRBJ1-1; D call uncertain. The CDR3 runs to 13 residues. Trimming cost V 3 bases and J 6 bases, with 11 bases left between them. Germline V gene data show CDR1 as MDHEN and CDR2 as SYDVKM. The CDR3 nucleotides are TGTGCCAGCAGTTTTACTCCAAAACCTGAAGCTTTCTTT. It is translated as CASSFTPKPEAFF.

V usage is TRBV19 and J usage is TRBJ2-1; 8 bases agree with TRBD1. The J call is uncertain, as TRBJ2-7 better fits the DNA end. In germline, CDR1 is LNHDA, CDR2 SQIVND (reference sequence). The CDR3 covers 14 residues. In DNA, the CDR3 is TGTGCCAGTAGTATAGGCAGGGGGCCATACGAGCAGTACTTC. This sequence encodes CASSIGRGPYEQYF.

The chain carries TRBV18 and TRBJ2-5; tentatively, D is TRBD2 (5 bases). This CDR3 spans 14 amino acids. CDR1 is KGHSH, CDR2 LQKENI, per germline. With 2 bases removed from V and 4 bases from J, the gap between germline ends came to 11 bases. This CDR3 reads CASSPLVASETQYF. The CDR3 nucleotides are TGTGCCAGCTCACCATTGGTAGCGTCAGAGACCCAGTACTTC.

The gene calls are TRBV9 and TRBJ1-1, with D tentatively TRBD1 (6 bases). The CDR3 is made up of 15 amino acids. Germline CDR1 reads SGDLS; CDR2 reads YYNGEE. V lost 2 bases, J lost 4 bases, and 15 bases lay in between. This CDR3 is CASSVAGGEGTEAFF. The CDR3 bases are TGTGCCAGCAGCGTTGCCGGGGGCGAAGGCACTGAAGCTTTCTTT.

CDR3 region: CASSSLVGLNTEAFF. CDR3 nucleotide sequence: TGTGCCAGCAGCTCACTAGTAGGCCTGAACACTGAAGCTTTCTTT. The rearrangement joins TRBV7-8 to TRBJ1-1; D is uncertain. Germline-derived CDR1 and CDR2 are SGHVS and FQNEAQ. The CDR3 loop spans 15 amino acids. Trimming pared 4 bases from V and 0 bases from J, leaving 12 bases between.

This sequence joins TRBV14 and TRBJ2-5, with 7 bases aligning to TRBD2. The last part of the DNA fits TRBJ2-7 better; the J call may be wrong. Germline loops: CDR1 SGHDN, CDR2 FVKESK. There are 15 residues in the CDR3. For the CDR3, the DNA is TGTGCCAGCAGCCAAGAGCCGGGAGGCACCTACGAGCAGTACTTC. As protein: CASSQEPGGTYEQYF.

This clonotype was observed a few times. CDR3 in amino acids: CASSKHRGNNSPLHF. Written as DNA, the CDR3 is TGTGCCAGCAGCAAACACAGGGGAAATAATTCACCCCTCCACTTT. The chain has TRBV21-1 and TRBJ1-6; the table gives TRBD1 as D, unverified against the DNA. TRBV21-1 is a documented pseudogene. The CDR3 contains 15 residues.

This chain uses TRBV20-1 with TRBJ2-7; a possible D gene is TRBD1 (6 bases). This CDR3 contains 14 residues. Germline loops: CDR1 DFQATT, CDR2 SNEGSKA (reference sequence). V lost 3 bases to trimming and J lost 1 base, with 13 bases between them. This chain's CDR3 is CSAREQGTSYEQYF. In DNA, the CDR3 is TGCAGTGCTAGGGAACAGGGCACTTCCTACGAGCAGTACTTC.

V is TRBV7-2 and J is TRBJ2-5; weak D call: TRBD1 (6 bases). Germline V CDR1 and CDR2: SGHTA, FQGNSA. V gave up 5 bases and J gave up 5 bases, with 15 bases separating them. CDR3 length: 14 residues. CDR3 protein: CASSDGQSGETQYF. DNA for the CDR3: TGTGCCAGCAGCGACGGACAGTCCGGGGAGACCCAGTACTTC.

CDR3 DNA sequence: TGTGCCAGCAGTGAAGCAAGATTAGCGGAAGGTAATGAGCAGTTCTTC. Protein sequence: CASSEARLAEGNEQFF. The chain joins TRBV2 to TRBJ2-1; a weak D match, TRBD2 (6 bases). V lost 0 bases and J lost 7, with 16 bases in between. Germline assignment: CDR1 SNHLY and CDR2 FYNNEI. This CDR3 spans 16 amino acids.

The chain joins TRBV7-2 to TRBJ2-5, with 7 bases aligning to TRBD1. The J call is uncertain, as TRBJ2-7 better fits the DNA end. Germline values: CDR1 SGHTA, CDR2 FQGNSA. The CDR3 loop spans 14 amino acids. CDR3: CASSDDRDAYEQYF. The DNA for the CDR3 is TGTGCCAGCAGCGACGACAGGGATGCCTACGAGCAGTACTTC.

The table lists this clonotype with a few counts. CDR3 nucleotides: TGTGCCAGCAGCCGTGTTTTGGACGAGCAGTACTTC. This encodes CASSRVLDEQYF. The rearrangement links TRBV6-2 or TRBV6-3 to TRBJ2-7; D remains unclear. Germline lookup yields CDR1 MNHEY and CDR2 SVGEGT. The CDR3 has 12 residues. The V and J ends lost 6 bases and 5 bases respectively, with 11 bases between them.

This clonotype was counted a few times. V and J are TRBV2 and TRBJ1-5; D perhaps matches TRBD1 (5 bases). V was clipped by 1 base and J by 7 bases, with 14 bases between them. The CDR3 spans 15 residues. Germline lookup yields CDR1 SNHLY and CDR2 FYNNEI. CDR3 loop: CASSEEVLRGQPQHF. The CDR3, as DNA: TGTGCCAGCAGTGAAGAAGTCCTCCGGGGCCAGCCCCAGCATTTT.

This clonotype has just a few counts. This CDR3 reads CSARVEGNYGYTF. The DNA of the CDR3 is TGCAGTGCTAGAGTTGAGGGGAACTATGGCTACACCTTC. V and J are TRBV20-1 and TRBJ1-2; D possibly corresponds to TRBD1 (5 bases). With 1 base removed from V and 2 bases from J, the gap between germline ends came to 8 bases. Germline CDR1 reads DFQATT; CDR2 reads SNEGSKA (reference sequence). The CDR3 totals 13 residues.